The 26 T cell receptor beta chains given below trace back to one sample, sequenced in a study of post-analysis software for immune sequencing data. Study-wide points: Relative to controls, patients had several TRBV segments at higher frequency, with TRBV5-6, TRBV5-1 and TRBV20-1 among these.

Prepared TCR beta cDNA libraries contained unique molecular identifiers. Via MiXCR, TCRdb re-called the PCR reads, giving one row per CDR3 protein. Of about half a million distinct CDR3 sequences listed, around a third were seen once; the top ten hold 6%. Their antigen targets remain unknown. Sequencing used blood. The receptors stem from a girl aged 2-17 years with multiple sclerosis.

Here the CDR3 reads CASSFTRDNNEQFF. For the CDR3, the DNA is TGCGCCAGCAGCTTTACCAGGGATAACAATGAGCAGTTCTTC. The chain joins TRBV5-1 to TRBJ2-1; D might be TRBD1 (5 bases). The CDR3 has 14 amino acids. V lost 2 bases to trimming and J lost 5 bases, with 11 bases between them. Germline V gives CDR1 SGHRS, CDR2 YFSETQ.

This clonotype has a count of ten or more. J is TRBJ2-3 and V is TRBV5-1, with TRBD2 identical over 9 bases. V was pared by 4 bases and J by 5 bases, with 14 bases of the junction left unmatched. CDR1 is SGHRS and CDR2 is YFSETQ in the germline V gene. The CDR3 totals 17 residues. CDR3 DNA: TGCGCCAGCAGCCCAGCAGCTGGCGGGGGGGCCGTAGATACGCAGTATTTT. Its translation is CASSPAAGGGAVDTQYF.

V usage is TRBV5-1 and J usage is TRBJ2-5; 7 positions match TRBD1. The CDR3 totals 13 residues. After removal of 4 bases from V and 5 bases from J, the junction contained 5 bases not matched to a gene. Germline V gene lookup returns CDR1 SGHRS and CDR2 YFSETQ. The DNA for the CDR3 is TGCGCCAGCAGCGCGACAGGGTGGGAGACCCAGTACTTC. Its protein product is CASSATGWETQYF.

There are a few counts of this clonotype. The chain carries TRBV12-3 or TRBV12-4 and TRBJ2-5; D is ambiguous. V was clipped by 1 base and J by 5 bases, with 14 bases between them. This CDR3 spans 15 amino acids. DNA of the CDR3: TGTGCCAGCAGTTTAGTTCTAGACCAGATGGAGACCCAGTACTTC. Its protein product is CASSLVLDQMETQYF.

The J gene is TRBJ2-3, the V gene TRBV24-1; D might be TRBD1 or TRBD2, each matching 6 bases. Germline V gene data show CDR1 as KGHDR and CDR2 as SFDVKD. This CDR3 spans 13 amino acids. Trimming pared 0 bases from V and 7 bases from J, leaving 7 bases between. The DNA for the CDR3 is TGTGCCACCAGTGATTTGGGGGGGCATACGCAGTATTTT. This codes for CATSDLGGHTQYF.

The chain recombines TRBV7-8 with TRBJ2-5; no definite D call. This CDR3 has 11 residues. Trimming took off 5 bases at V and 12 bases at J, with 13 bases between the two ends. In germline, CDR1 is SGHVS, CDR2 FQNEAQ. The CDR3 region has the DNA TGTGCCAGCAGCCATGGGGTTTCTAAGTACTTC. This translates into CASSHGVSKYF.

Turning to this clonotype: A much larger clonotype is one base distant, so this may be a read error. The CDR3 DNA reads TGTGCCAGCAACGAGAGACCGGGAGCTCAAGAGGCCCAGTACTTC. This encodes CASNERPGAQEAQYF. The chain couples TRBV4-2 to TRBJ2-5; a possible D gene is TRBD2 (6 bases). Germline-derived CDR1 and CDR2 are LGHNA and YNFKEQ. The CDR3 sequence is 15 residues long.

The genes are TRBV7-3 and TRBJ2-1; 9 bases match TRBD2. This CDR3 has 17 amino acids. Looked up from germline, CDR1 is SGHTA and CDR2 is FQGTGA. After removal of 5 bases from V and 5 bases from J, the junction contained 13 bases not matched to a gene. The CDR3 nucleotides read TGTGCCAGCAGCCGCGCGGGGGGGGGACTGCGGCACAATGAGCAGTTCTTC. Amino acids: CASSRAGGGLRHNEQFF. The full variable domain, in which reference TRBV7-3 and TRBJ2-1 provide the parts outside the CDR3, is GAGVSQTPSNKVTEKGKYVELRCDPISGHTALYWYRQSLGQGPEFLIYFQGTGAADDSGLPNDRFFAVRPEGSVSTLKIQRTERGDSAVYLCASSRAGGGLRHNEQFFGPGTRLTVL.

The chain has TRBV29-1 and TRBJ1-1; TRBD1 might be the D (6 bases). The germline V gene has CDR1 SQVTM and CDR2 ANQGSEA. V lost 6 bases, J lost 0 bases, and 14 bases lay in between. CDR3 length: 14 residues. In DNA form, the CDR3 reads TGCAGCGTAATGGGGGGGGGCTTGAACACTGAAGCTTTCTTT. The encoded protein is CSVMGGGLNTEAFF.

This chain connects TRBV7-9 to TRBJ2-5; no clear D gene. V was shortened by 1 base and J by 5 bases, with 8 bases between the two germline ends. There are 13 residues in the CDR3. Germline CDR1 and CDR2: SEHNR and FQNEAQ (reference sequence). CDR3 region: CASSLGVSETQYF. The CDR3 DNA reads TGTGCCAGCAGCTTAGGGGTGTCGGAGACCCAGTACTTC.

The table lists this clonotype with a few counts. The chain links TRBV5-1 to TRBJ2-1; 12 bases match TRBD2. V was pared by 7 bases and J by 3 bases, with 8 bases of the junction left unmatched. The germline CDR1 and CDR2 sequences are SGHRS and YFSETQ. This CDR3 is 16 amino acids long. CDR3 residues: CASGPTSGGYYNEQFF. DNA of the CDR3: TGCGCCAGCGGACCCACTAGCGGGGGGTACTACAATGAGCAGTTCTTC.

This chain uses TRBV2 with TRBJ1-2, with D maybe TRBD1 (5 bases). V was shortened by 5 bases and J by 3 bases, with 16 bases between the two germline ends. This CDR3 comprises 15 residues. CDR1 is SNHLY, CDR2 FYNNEI, per germline. CDR3 in amino acids: CASSLRGIQDYGYTF. The CDR3 nucleotides are TGTGCCAGCAGTTTGAGAGGGATACAGGACTATGGCTACACCTTC. The full variable domain, in which reference TRBV2 and TRBJ1-2 provide the parts outside the CDR3, is EPEVTQTPSHQVTQMGQEVILRCVPISNHLYFYWYRQILGQKVEFLVSFYNNEISEKSEIFDDQFSVERPDGSNFTLKIRSTKLEDSAMYFCASSLRGIQDYGYTFGSGTRLTVV.

This clonotype appeared a few times. This sequence joins TRBV20-1 and TRBJ2-5, with 12 nucleotides matching TRBD2. Germline V gene data show CDR1 as DFQATT and CDR2 as SNEGSKA (reference sequence). This CDR3 has 17 residues. Losses at the gene ends were 5 bases for V and 0 bases for J; bases not matched to a gene: 10. The CDR3 DNA reads TGCAGTGCTCAGGGGCTAGCGGGGGGGGTTTACCAAGAGACCCAGTACTTC. Translation gives CSAQGLAGGVYQETQYF.

This sequence joins TRBV3-1 and TRBJ2-7; 7 nucleotides agree with TRBD1. The CDR3 runs 14 residues. Germline V gives CDR1 LGHDT, CDR2 YNNKEL (reference sequence). Trimming cost V 4 bases and J 5 bases; bases outside gene matches: 8. CDR3: CASSPDRLYHEQYF. Written as DNA, the CDR3 is TGTGCCAGCAGCCCGGACAGGTTATACCACGAGCAGTACTTC.

This clonotype has only a few counts. This sequence joins TRBV27 and TRBJ1-1; D is possibly TRBD1 (6 bases). Trimming took 3 bases from V and 4 from J, leaving 9 bases between them. Germline V gene data show CDR1 as MNHEY and CDR2 as SMNVEV (reference sequence). CDR3 length: 13 residues. The CDR3 is CASSLQGFTEAFF. For the CDR3, the DNA is TGTGCCAGCAGTTTGCAGGGGTTCACTGAAGCTTTCTTT.

The rearrangement uses TRBV3-1 and TRBJ2-3; TRBD2 is a possible D gene (6 bases). The V gene lost 2 bases and the J gene lost 5 bases, with 11 bases spanning the gap. CDR1 and CDR2 (germline): LGHDT, YNNKEL (reference sequence). This CDR3 spans 14 amino acids. This CDR3 reads CASSQLTRGDTQYF. The CDR3 DNA follows: TGTGCCAGCAGCCAATTGACTAGAGGAGATACGCAGTATTTT.

CDR3 DNA sequence: TGTGCCAGCAGTAGCAGGGCTAACTATGGCTACACCTTC. Translating gives CASSSRANYGYTF. The chain couples TRBV27 to TRBJ1-2; TRBD1 might be the D (5 bases). The CDR3 has 13 residues. Germline V gene lookup returns CDR1 MNHEY and CDR2 SMNVEV (reference sequence). V lost 5 bases and J lost 0, with 7 bases in between.

The chain joins TRBV3-1 to TRBJ2-6; no definite D call. CDR3 length equals 17 residues. In germline, CDR1 is LGHDT, CDR2 YNNKEL (reference sequence). V dropped 3 bases and J dropped 0 bases, with 12 bases sitting between them. CDR3 DNA: TGTGCCAGCAGCCACCCAGTAACTTACTCTGGGGCCAACGTCCTGACTTTC. The encoded protein is CASSHPVTYSGANVLTF.

CDR3 DNA: TGTGCCAGTACCCGTGACGGTAGCAATCAGCCCCAGCATTTT. This sequence encodes CASTRDGSNQPQHF. The chain has TRBV7-2 and TRBJ1-5, with unresolved D. This CDR3 contains 14 residues. The germline gives CDR1 SGHTA, CDR2 FQGNSA. Between the trimmed V and J ends, which lost 9 bases and 0 bases, there was a span of 12 bases.

The chain links TRBV10-1 to TRBJ1-1; a weak D match, TRBD1 (5 bases). Per germline, CDR1 WNHNN and CDR2 SYGVQD (reference sequence). The V end was cut by 3 bases, the J end by 7 bases, with 9 bases between. The CDR3 sequence is 12 residues long. The CDR3 sequence is CASSDLRGEAFF. For the CDR3, the DNA is TGCGCCAGCAGTGACCTAAGGGGTGAAGCTTTCTTT.

This clonotype appeared a few times. The chain recombines TRBV10-3 with TRBJ2-1, with 11 bases that match TRBD2. CDR3 length: 14 amino acids. Germline V CDR1 and CDR2: ENHRY, SYGVKD. With 10 bases clipped from V and 4 bases from J, the junction kept 6 bases outside the gene matches. The chain's CDR3 is CAKSLAGEYNEQFF. For the CDR3, the DNA is TGTGCCAAATCACTAGCGGGGGAATACAATGAGCAGTTCTTC.

This clonotype has only a few counts. CDR3 in amino acids: CASSQTSGTTYEQYF. CDR3 nucleotides: TGCGCCAGCAGCCAAACATCAGGAACCACCTACGAGCAGTACTTC. The V gene is TRBV4-1, the J gene TRBJ2-7; no reliable D call. The V end lost 2 bases, the J end lost 2 bases, and 13 bases lay between the germline ends. From germline, CDR1 is MGHRA and CDR2 YSYEKL. This CDR3 has 15 residues.

J is TRBJ2-5 and V is TRBV12-3 or TRBV12-4, with D possibly being TRBD1 (5 bases). V shed 5 bases and J shed 3 bases, with 19 bases lying between them. This CDR3 is built from 16 residues. CDR3 sequence: CASSTRKGRLEETQYF. In DNA, the CDR3 is TGTGCCAGCAGTACGCGAAAGGGGCGTCTTGAAGAGACCCAGTACTTC.

This chain links TRBV2 with TRBJ2-3; 9 bases map to TRBD2. CDR1 and CDR2 (germline): SNHLY, FYNNEI. The trim removed 6 bases at V and 1 base at J, leaving 8 bases unmatched. CDR3 length equals 16 residues. Here the CDR3 DNA reads TGTGCCAGCAGGCGATTAGCGGGGGAGGGCACAGATACGCAGTATTTT. The encoded protein is CASRRLAGEGTDTQYF.

The chain couples TRBV12-3 or TRBV12-4 to TRBJ1-2; the match to TRBD1 covers 7 bases. After removal of 6 bases from V and 8 bases from J, the junction contained 12 bases not matched to a gene. CDR3 length equals 14 residues. The CDR3 coding sequence is TGTGCCAGCAGCCCACAAAGGGACAGTTCCGGCTACACCTTC. This translates into CASSPQRDSSGYTF.

The chain combines TRBV10-3 with TRBJ2-3; unclear D gene. The CDR3 covers 14 residues. Germline-derived CDR1 and CDR2 are ENHRY and SYGVKD. V dropped 6 bases and J dropped 0 bases, with 10 bases sitting between them. CDR3 sequence (DNA): TGTGCCATCAGAGGAGATTCTAGCACAGATACGCAGTATTTT. Protein: CAIRGDSSTDTQYF.